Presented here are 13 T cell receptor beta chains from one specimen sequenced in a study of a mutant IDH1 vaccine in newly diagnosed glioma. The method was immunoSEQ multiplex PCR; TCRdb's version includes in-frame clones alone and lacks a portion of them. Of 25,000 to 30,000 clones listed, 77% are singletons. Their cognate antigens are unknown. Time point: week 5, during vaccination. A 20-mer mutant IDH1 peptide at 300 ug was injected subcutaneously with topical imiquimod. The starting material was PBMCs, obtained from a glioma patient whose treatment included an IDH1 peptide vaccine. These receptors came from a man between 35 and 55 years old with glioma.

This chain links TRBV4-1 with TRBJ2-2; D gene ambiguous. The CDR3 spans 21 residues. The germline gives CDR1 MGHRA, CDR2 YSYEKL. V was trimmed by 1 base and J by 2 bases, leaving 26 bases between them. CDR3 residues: CASSQAVRWTRLITNTGELFF. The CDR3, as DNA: TGCGCCAGCAGCCAAGCGGTACGGTGGACCCGACTCATAACTAACACCGGGGAGCTGTTTTTT.

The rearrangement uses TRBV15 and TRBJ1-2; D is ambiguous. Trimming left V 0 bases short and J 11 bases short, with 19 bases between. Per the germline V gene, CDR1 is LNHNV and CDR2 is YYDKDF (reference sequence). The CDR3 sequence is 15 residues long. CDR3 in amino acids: CATSRDPMGTIGYTF. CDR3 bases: TGTGCCACCAGCAGAGATCCCATGGGTACTATAGGGTACACCTTC.

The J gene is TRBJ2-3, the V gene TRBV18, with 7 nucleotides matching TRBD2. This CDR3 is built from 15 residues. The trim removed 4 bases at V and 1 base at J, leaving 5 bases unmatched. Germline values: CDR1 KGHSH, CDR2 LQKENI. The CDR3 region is CASSRAAGGTDTQYF. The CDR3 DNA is TGTGCCAGCTCACGCGCCGCGGGAGGCACAGATACGCAGTATTTT. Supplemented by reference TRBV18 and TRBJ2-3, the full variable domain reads NAGVMQNPRHLVRRRGQEARLRCSPMKGHSHVYWYRQLPEEGLKFMVYLQKENIIDESGMPKERFSAEFPKEGPSILRIQQVVRGDSAAYFCASSRAAGGTDTQYFGPGTRLTVL.

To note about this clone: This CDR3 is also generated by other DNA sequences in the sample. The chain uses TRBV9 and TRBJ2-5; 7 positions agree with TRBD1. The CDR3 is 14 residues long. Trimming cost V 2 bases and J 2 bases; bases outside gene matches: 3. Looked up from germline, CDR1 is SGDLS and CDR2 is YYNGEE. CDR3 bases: TGTGCCAGCAGCGTGACGGGACAGCAAGAGACCCAGTACTTC. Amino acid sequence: CASSVTGQQETQYF.

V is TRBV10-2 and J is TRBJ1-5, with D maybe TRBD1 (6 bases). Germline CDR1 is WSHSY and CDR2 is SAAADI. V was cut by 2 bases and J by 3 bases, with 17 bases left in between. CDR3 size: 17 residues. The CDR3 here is CASSERQGGWINQPQHF. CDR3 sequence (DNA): TGCGCCAGCAGTGAGCGACAAGGGGGGTGGATCAATCAGCCCCAGCATTTT.

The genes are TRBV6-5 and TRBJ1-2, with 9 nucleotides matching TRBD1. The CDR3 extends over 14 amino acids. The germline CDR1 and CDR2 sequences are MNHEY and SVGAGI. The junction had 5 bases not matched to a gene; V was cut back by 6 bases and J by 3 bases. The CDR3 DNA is TGTGCCAGCAGCTCACAGGGGGCAGACTATGGCTACACCTTC. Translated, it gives CASSSQGADYGYTF.

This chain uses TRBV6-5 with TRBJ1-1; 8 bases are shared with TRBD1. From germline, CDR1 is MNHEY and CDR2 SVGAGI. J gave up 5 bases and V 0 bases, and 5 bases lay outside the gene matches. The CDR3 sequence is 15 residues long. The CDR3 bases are TGTGCCAGCAGTTACTCCAGGGGGCACGGAACTGAAGCTTTCTTT. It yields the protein CASSYSRGHGTEAFF.

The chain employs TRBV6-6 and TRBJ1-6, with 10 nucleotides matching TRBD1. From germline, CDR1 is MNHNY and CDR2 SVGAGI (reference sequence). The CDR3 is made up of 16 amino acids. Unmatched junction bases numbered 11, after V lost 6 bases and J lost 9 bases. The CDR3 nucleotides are TGTGCCAGCAGGACCGGGACAGGGGTTCGTGTTTCACCCCTCCACTTT. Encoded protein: CASRTGTGVRVSPLHF.

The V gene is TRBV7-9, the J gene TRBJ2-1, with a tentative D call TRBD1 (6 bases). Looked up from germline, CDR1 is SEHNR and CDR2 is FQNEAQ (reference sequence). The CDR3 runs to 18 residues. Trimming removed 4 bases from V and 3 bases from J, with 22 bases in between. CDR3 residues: CASSSRSLWAGDYNEQFF. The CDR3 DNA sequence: TGTGCCAGCAGCTCCAGAAGTCTGTGGGCAGGGGACTACAATGAGCAGTTCTTC.

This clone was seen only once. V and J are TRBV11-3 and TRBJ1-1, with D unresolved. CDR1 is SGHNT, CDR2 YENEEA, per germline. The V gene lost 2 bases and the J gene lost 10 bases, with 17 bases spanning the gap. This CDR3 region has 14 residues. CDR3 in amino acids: CASSLNSQSRGAFF. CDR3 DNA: TGTGCCAGCAGCTTAAACAGCCAGAGCCGGGGAGCTTTCTTT.

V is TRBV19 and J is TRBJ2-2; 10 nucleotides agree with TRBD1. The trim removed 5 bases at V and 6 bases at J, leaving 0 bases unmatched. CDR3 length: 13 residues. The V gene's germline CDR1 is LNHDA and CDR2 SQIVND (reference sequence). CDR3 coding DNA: TGTGCCAGTAGTGGGACAGGGGCCGGGGAGCTGTTTTTT. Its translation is CASSGTGAGELFF.

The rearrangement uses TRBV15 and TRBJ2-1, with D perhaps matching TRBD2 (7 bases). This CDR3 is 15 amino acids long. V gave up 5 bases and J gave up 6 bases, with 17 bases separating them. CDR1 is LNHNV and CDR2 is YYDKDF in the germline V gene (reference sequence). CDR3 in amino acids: CATSGGGGAVNEQFF. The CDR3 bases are TGTGCCACCAGCGGAGGGGGGGGAGCGGTCAATGAGCAGTTCTTC.

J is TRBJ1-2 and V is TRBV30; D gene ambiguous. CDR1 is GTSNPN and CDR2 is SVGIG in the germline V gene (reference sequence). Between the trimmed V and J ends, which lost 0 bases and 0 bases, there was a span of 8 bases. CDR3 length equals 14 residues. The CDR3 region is CAWSVREANYGYTF. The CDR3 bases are TGTGCCTGGAGTGTAAGGGAGGCTAACTATGGCTACACCTTC.